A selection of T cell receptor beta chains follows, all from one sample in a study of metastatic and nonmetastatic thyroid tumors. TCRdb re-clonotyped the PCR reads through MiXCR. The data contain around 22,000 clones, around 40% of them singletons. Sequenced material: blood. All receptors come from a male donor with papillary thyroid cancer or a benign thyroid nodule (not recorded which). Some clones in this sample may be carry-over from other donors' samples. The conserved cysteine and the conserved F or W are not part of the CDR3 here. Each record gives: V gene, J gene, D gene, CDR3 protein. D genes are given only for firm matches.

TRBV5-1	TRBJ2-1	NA	ASSPEVNLYNEQF
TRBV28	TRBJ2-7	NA	ASSLSGHVFEQY
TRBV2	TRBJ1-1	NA	ASSVSSTAF
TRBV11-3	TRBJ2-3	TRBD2	ASSSRLAGGTSTDTQY
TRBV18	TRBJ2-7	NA	ASSPGSYEQY
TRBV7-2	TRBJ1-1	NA	ASSLQGYNTEAF
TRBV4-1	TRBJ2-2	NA	ASSQDAFSANTGELF
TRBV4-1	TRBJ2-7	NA	ASSQDLGHEQY
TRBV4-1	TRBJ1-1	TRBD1	ASSQDGQGNTEAF
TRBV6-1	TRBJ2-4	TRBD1	ASRPPGQGAIQY
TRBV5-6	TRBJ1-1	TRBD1	ASSLGTANTEAF
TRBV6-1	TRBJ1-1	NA	ASSRNEAF
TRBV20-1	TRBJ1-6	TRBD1	SARDIPGGSYNSPLH
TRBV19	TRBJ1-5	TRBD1	ASFGQGSNQPQH
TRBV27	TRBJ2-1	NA	ASREAVFSYNEQF
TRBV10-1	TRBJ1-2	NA	ASRGWGARGYT
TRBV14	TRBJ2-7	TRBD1	ASSPNPGQGYEQY
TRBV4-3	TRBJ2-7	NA	ASSQDSGRINEQY
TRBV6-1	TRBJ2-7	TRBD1	ACLSGTGWYEQY
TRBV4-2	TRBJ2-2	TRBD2	ASSQLAGDTGELF
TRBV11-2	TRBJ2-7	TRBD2	ASSPSREWAYEQY
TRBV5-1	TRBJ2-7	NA	ASSLSPGLYEQY
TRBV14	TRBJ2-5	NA	ASSQIRPQVDETQY
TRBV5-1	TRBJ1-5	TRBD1	ASSLEGQGNQPQH
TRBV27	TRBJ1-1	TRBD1	ASSIGTGWDTEAF
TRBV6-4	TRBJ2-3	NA	ASSPGGGTDTQY
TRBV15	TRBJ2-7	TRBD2	ATSATSGGYEQY
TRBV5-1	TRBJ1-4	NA	ASSLDGAEEKLF
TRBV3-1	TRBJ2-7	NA	ASSWGPKAYEQY
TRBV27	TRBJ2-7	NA	ASRILTWRDGAYEQY
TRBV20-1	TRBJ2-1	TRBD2	SASATSGSFDEQF
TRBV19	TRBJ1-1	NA	ASSPRVDTEAF
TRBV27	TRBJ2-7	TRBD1	ASSPSPGTGGEQY
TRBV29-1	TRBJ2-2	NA	STRDGTGELF
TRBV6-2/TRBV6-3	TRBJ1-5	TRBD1	ASSLNDRASNQPQH
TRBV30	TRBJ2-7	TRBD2	AWGRGGVTYEQY
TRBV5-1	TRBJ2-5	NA	ASSLGLVEETQY
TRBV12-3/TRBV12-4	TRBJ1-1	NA	ASSGTGLNTEAF
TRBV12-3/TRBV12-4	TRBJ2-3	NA	ASSPSLASDTQY
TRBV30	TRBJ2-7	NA	AWSVNLYEQY